This T cell receptor beta chain was sequenced during a study of CD4 T cells in relation to SARS-CoV-2 and coronaviruses. Study-level background: After roughly 9 days of antigen culture, PBMC TCR beta CDR3s were sequenced.

The unexposed donors gave CD4+ T cells in 2011-2018, prior to COVID-19. After approximately 10 days of culture, CD4+ T cells were isolated. Cells permitting, SARS-CoV-2 S/N and four cold-coronavirus spikes were tested on unexposed-donor CD4+ T cells. As to this clone: Its antigen is unidentified.

V shed 4 bases, J shed 6 bases, and the junction held 13 bases outside the gene matches. The CDR3 loop spans 16 amino acids. In germline, CDR1 is LGHDT, CDR2 YNNKEL (reference sequence). Sequencing was performed with immunoSEQ multiplex PCR; in TCRdb, only in-frame clones are kept and a portion is missing. This repertoire shows tens of thousands of clones, 72% found once; its top ten account for 9% to 15%. The sequence derives from a human donor in good health. Sequenced sample: CD4+ T cells from PBMCs, cultured in vitro. The chain links TRBV3-1 (or the pseudogene TRBV3-2) to TRBJ2-7; 9 nucleotides line up with TRBD1. The CDR3 DNA is TGTGCCAGCAGCCCACCCAACAGGGGGCGAATTTCCGAGCAGTACTTC. Amino acid sequence: CASSPPNRGRISEQYF.